These 17 T cell receptor beta chains came from one sample sequenced in a study of T cell responses to AZD1222 COVID-19 vaccine. The protocol was immunoSEQ multiplex PCR, while the TCRdb copy is restricted to in-frame clones and leaves out a portion. This sample has 65,000 to 90,000 clones, with around 88% found just once. The sample was peripheral blood, taken on day 0 of AZD1222 vaccination. Receptor source: an adult in good health.

The rearrangement uses TRBV10-3 and TRBJ1-1; no clear D gene. Per germline, CDR1 ENHRY and CDR2 SYGVKD. The CDR3 has 12 residues. Between the trimmed V and J ends, which lost 11 bases and 5 bases, there was a span of 15 bases. CDR3 nucleotides: TGTGCCCCAGTCCGTGGTTATACTGAAGCTTTCTTT. It codes for CAPVRGYTEAFF.

The chain recombines TRBV5-1 with TRBJ1-1, with TRBD1 identical over 10 bases. CDR1 SGHRS and CDR2 YFSETQ come from the germline V gene. This CDR3 comprises 17 residues. The V and J ends lost 1 base and 5 bases, in that order; junction bases with no gene match: 11. CDR3 coding DNA: TGCGCCAGCAGCTTGTTCGACAGGGGGCGTTTAGGTACTGAAGCTTTCTTT. It translates to CASSLFDRGRLGTEAFF.

The rearrangement joins TRBV27 to TRBJ1-1; D is uncertain. The CDR3 extends over 15 amino acids. The germline CDR1 and CDR2 sequences are MNHEY and SMNVEV (reference sequence). Between the trimmed V and J ends, which lost 4 bases and 6 bases, there was a span of 18 bases. The DNA for the CDR3 is TGTGCCAGCAGTTCGCATCGACCAGGAGGCTCTGAAGCTTTCTTT. Its protein is CASSSHRPGGSEAFF.

The genes are TRBV10-2 and TRBJ2-1; D remains unclear. The CDR3 is 13 residues long. Trimming stripped 4 bases from V and 4 bases from J, with 8 bases between. CDR1 and CDR2 (germline): WSHSY, SAAADI. The CDR3 sequence: CASSATEYNEQFF. In nucleotides, the CDR3 is TGCGCCAGCAGTGCCACAGAGTACAATGAGCAGTTCTTC.

The chain combines TRBV18 with TRBJ2-7; D is possibly TRBD2 (6 bases). The CDR3 consists of 15 residues. Per the germline V gene, CDR1 is KGHSH and CDR2 is LQKENI. V was cut by 4 bases and J by 7 bases, with 20 bases left in between. CDR3: CASSLSTGHAGEQYF. The DNA of the CDR3 is TGTGCCAGCTCACTGTCTACAGGCCACGCGGGGGAGCAGTACTTC.

J is TRBJ1-1 and V is TRBV7-9; 9 nucleotides match TRBD1. With V trimmed by 5 bases and J by 6 bases, 19 bases remained unmatched. The CDR3 is made up of 18 amino acids. CDR1 SEHNR and CDR2 FQNEAQ come from the germline V gene (reference sequence). CDR3 coding DNA: TGTGCCAGCAGCATCAACAGGGGGCTCGGGATAAGTAGGGCTGAAGCTTTCTTT. Protein product: CASSINRGLGISRAEAFF. The whole variable domain, filled in from reference TRBV7-9 and TRBJ1-1, reads DTGVSQNPRHKITKRGQNVTFRCDPISEHNRLYWYRQTLGQGPEFLTYFQNEAQLEKSRLLSDRFSAERPKGSFSTLEIQRTEQGDSAMYLCASSINRGLGISRAEAFFGQGTRLTVV.

This rearrangement joins TRBV29-1 to TRBJ2-3; D unclear. Germline CDR1 is SQVTM and CDR2 is ANQGSEA. The CDR3 is made up of 14 amino acids. V gave up 3 bases and J gave up 3 bases, with 13 bases separating them. The CDR3 loop is CSVDWIVRTDTQYF. As DNA, the CDR3 is TGCAGCGTTGATTGGATAGTTCGAACAGATACGCAGTATTTT.

The CDR3 region has the DNA TGTGCCAGCAGTGAAGTAGGGTTGGACACTGAAGCTTTCTTT. This sequence encodes CASSEVGLDTEAFF. The J gene is TRBJ1-1, the V gene TRBV6-1; D call uncertain. CDR1 is MNHNS and CDR2 is SASEGT in the germline V gene. V was cut by 1 base and J by 3 bases, with 9 bases left in between. This CDR3 comprises 14 residues.

This clone showed up just a few times. The V and J genes are TRBV4-1 and TRBJ1-6; no clear D. Germline loops: CDR1 MGHRA, CDR2 YSYEKL. CDR3 length: 14 amino acids. V was cut by 4 bases and J by 7 bases, with 11 bases left in between. In nucleotides, the CDR3 is TGCGCCAGCAGCCTCAAGTCGACGAATTCACCCCTCCACTTT. As protein: CASSLKSTNSPLHF.

The J gene is TRBJ2-2, the V gene TRBV24-1; D gene unclear. The V gene lost 3 bases and the J gene lost 8 bases, with 6 bases spanning the gap. CDR1 and CDR2 from the germline V gene are KGHDR and SFDVKD. The CDR3 length is 12 residues. CDR3 sequence: CATSDGLGELFF. The CDR3 DNA reads TGTGCCACCAGTGATGGGTTGGGGGAGCTGTTTTTT.

V usage is TRBV6-2 or TRBV6-3 and J usage is TRBJ2-7, with TRBD2 matching over 9 bases. The CDR3 is 18 amino acids. The germline gives CDR1 MNHEY, CDR2 SVGEGT. The V and J ends lost 0 bases and 1 base, in that order; junction bases with no gene match: 10. CDR3 region: CASSYSSQREAASYEQYF. The CDR3 DNA reads as TGTGCCAGCAGTTACTCGAGCCAGCGGGAGGCCGCTTCCTACGAGCAGTACTTC.

The CDR3 DNA reads as TGCGCCAGCAGCCCAGGGCATGAGACAGGGGACGAGCAGTACTTC. Protein product: CASSPGHETGDEQYF. The chain links TRBV5-1 to TRBJ2-7; 8 bases are shared with TRBD1. Germline V gives CDR1 SGHRS, CDR2 YFSETQ. The CDR3 totals 15 residues. With V trimmed by 4 bases and J by 5 bases, 11 bases remained unmatched.

The chain couples TRBV30 to TRBJ1-6, with D possibly being TRBD1 (5 bases). The germline CDR1 and CDR2 sequences are GTSNPN and SVGIG (reference sequence). Trimming took off 3 bases at V and 0 bases at J, with 9 bases between the two ends. The CDR3 consists of 15 residues. CDR3 region: CAWRTDSSYNSPLHF. The CDR3 region has the DNA TGTGCCTGGAGGACAGACAGCTCCTATAATTCACCCCTCCACTTT.

The chain joins TRBV7-6 to TRBJ2-7, with 9 positions matching TRBD2. The CDR3 contains 16 residues. Trimming removed 4 bases from V and 5 bases from J; junction bases left unmatched: 12. Per the germline V gene, CDR1 is SGHVS and CDR2 is FNYEAQ. The CDR3 DNA is TGTGCCAGCAGCTCAATTGGCGGGAGGGCATTAGACGAGCAGTACTTC. This gives the protein CASSSIGGRALDEQYF.

This chain uses TRBV5-1 with TRBJ2-7; TRBD2 matches 7 bases. With V trimmed by 0 bases and J by 4 bases, 4 bases remained unmatched. There are 14 residues in the CDR3. Germline lookup yields CDR1 SGHRS and CDR2 YFSETQ. DNA for the CDR3: TGCGCCAGCAGCTTGGCGGGGGGTGGATACGAGCAGTACTTC. The encoded protein is CASSLAGGGYEQYF.

The chain has TRBV4-3 and TRBJ2-5, with TRBD2 identical over 9 bases. The germline gives CDR1 LGHNA, CDR2 YSLEER. V was pared by 0 bases and J by 5 bases, with 7 bases of the junction left unmatched. CDR3 length: 16 amino acids. CDR3 in DNA: TGCGCCAGCAGCCAAGATCGGGGCGGGGGGGCCGAGACCCAGTACTTC. This encodes CASSQDRGGGAETQYF.

The rearrangement joins TRBV6-2 or TRBV6-3 to TRBJ1-5, with 8 bases lining up with TRBD1. Losses at the gene ends were 5 bases for V and 8 bases for J; bases not matched to a gene: 8. The germline gives CDR1 MNHEY, CDR2 SVGEGT. The CDR3 is 14 residues long. CDR3 nucleotides: TGTGCCAGCAGTAGAGGCAGGGGGCTGGAGCCCCAGCATTTT. Its translation is CASSRGRGLEPQHF.